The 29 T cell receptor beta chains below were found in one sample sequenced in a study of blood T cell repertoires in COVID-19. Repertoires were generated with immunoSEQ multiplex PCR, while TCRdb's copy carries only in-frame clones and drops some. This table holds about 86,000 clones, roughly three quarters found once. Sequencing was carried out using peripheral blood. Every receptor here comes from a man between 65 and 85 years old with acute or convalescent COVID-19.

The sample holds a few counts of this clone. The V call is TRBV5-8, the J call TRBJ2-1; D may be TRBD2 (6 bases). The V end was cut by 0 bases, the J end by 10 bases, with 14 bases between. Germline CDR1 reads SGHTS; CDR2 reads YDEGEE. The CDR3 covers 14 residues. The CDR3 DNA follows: TGTGCCAGCAGCTTGGAGCTAGTGGGGAGGGAGCAGTTCTTC. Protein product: CASSLELVGREQFF.

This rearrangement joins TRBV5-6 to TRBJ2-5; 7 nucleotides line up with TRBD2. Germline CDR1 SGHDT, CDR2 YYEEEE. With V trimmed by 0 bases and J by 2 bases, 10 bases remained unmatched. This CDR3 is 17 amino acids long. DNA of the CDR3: TGTGCCAGCAGCTTGGGAGGGACTACCCCCCGGCAAGAGACCCAGTACTTC. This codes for CASSLGGTTPRQETQYF. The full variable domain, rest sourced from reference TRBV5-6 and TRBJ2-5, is DAGVTQSPTHLIKTRGQQVTLRCSPKSGHDTVSWYQQALGQGPQFIFQYYEEEERQRGNFPDRFSGHQFPNYSSELNVNALLLGDSALYLCASSLGGTTPRQETQYFGPGTRLLVL.

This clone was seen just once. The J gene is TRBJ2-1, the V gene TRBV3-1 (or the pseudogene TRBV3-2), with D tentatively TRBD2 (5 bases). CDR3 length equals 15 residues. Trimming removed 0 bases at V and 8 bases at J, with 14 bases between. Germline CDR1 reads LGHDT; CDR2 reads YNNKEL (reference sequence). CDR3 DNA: TGTGCCAGCAGCCAAGATAACCGCGCCGGGGATGAGCAGTTCTTC. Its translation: CASSQDNRAGDEQFF.

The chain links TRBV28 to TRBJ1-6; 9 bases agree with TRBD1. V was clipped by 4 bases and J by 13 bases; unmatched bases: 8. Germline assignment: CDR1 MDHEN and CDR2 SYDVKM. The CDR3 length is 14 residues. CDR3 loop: CASSSGQGVNPLHF. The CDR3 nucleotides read TGTGCCAGCAGTTCGGGACAGGGAGTGAACCCCCTCCACTTT.

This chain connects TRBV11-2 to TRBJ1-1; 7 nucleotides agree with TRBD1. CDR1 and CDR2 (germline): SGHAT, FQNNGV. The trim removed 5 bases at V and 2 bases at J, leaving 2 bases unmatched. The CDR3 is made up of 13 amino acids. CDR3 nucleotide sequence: TGTGCCAGCAGCCAGGGGGTTAACACTGAAGCTTTCTTT. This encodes CASSQGVNTEAFF.

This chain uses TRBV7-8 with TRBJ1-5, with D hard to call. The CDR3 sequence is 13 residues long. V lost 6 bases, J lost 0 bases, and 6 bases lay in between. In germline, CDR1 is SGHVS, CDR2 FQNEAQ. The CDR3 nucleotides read TGTGCCAGCAGTACAGATAGCAATCAGCCCCAGCATTTT. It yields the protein CASSTDSNQPQHF.

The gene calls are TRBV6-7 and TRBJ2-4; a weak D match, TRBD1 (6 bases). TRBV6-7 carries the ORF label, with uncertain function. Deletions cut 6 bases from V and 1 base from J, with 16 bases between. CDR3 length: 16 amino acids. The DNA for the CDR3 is TGTGCCAGCAGCAGGGACGACAGGCTCGCCAAAAACATTCAGTACTTC. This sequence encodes CASSRDDRLAKNIQYF.

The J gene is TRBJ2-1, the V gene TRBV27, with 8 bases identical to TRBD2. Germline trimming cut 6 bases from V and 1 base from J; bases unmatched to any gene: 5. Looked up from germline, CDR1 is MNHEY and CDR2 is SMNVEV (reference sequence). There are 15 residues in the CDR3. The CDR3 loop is CASSGGLASYNEQFF. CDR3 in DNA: TGTGCCAGCAGCGGCGGACTAGCATCCTACAATGAGCAGTTCTTC.

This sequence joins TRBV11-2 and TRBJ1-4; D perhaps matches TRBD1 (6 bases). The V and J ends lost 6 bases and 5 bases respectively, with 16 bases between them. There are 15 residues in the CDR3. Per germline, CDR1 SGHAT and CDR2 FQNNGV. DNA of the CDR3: TGTGCCAGCAGTCCCTCCGGGGGGCAGAATGAAAAACTGTTTTTT. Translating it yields CASSPSGGQNEKLFF.

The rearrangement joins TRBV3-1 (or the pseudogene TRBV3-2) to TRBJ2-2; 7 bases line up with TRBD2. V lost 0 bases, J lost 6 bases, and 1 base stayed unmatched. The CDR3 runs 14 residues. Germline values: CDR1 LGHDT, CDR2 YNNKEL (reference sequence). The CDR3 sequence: CASSQDGRAGELFF. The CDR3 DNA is TGTGCCAGCAGCCAAGATGGGAGGGCCGGGGAGCTGTTTTTT.

In DNA form, the CDR3 reads TGTGCTAGTGGAGGGACAGGGGTGACGTGGCCCCAGCATTTT. It codes for CASGGTGVTWPQHF. The chain couples TRBV12-5 to TRBJ1-5; 10 bases line up with TRBD1. Germline V lookup: CDR1 LGHNT, CDR2 FRNRAP. Germline trimming cut 6 bases from V and 9 bases from J; bases unmatched to any gene: 8. The length of the CDR3 is 14 residues.

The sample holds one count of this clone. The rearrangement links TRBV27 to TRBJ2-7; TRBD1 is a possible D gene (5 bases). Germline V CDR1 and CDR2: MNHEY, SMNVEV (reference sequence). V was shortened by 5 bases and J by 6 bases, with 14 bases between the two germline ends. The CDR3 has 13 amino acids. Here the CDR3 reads CASSPRVFAEQYV. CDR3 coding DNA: TGTGCCAGCAGTCCCAGGGTCTTTGCCGAGCAGTACGTC.

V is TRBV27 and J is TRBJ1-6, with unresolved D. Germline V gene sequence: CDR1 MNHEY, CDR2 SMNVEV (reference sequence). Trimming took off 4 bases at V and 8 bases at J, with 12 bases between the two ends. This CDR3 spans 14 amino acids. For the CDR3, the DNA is TGTGCCAGCAGTTGGCGACCGAGGGATTCACCCCTCCACTTT. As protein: CASSWRPRDSPLHF.

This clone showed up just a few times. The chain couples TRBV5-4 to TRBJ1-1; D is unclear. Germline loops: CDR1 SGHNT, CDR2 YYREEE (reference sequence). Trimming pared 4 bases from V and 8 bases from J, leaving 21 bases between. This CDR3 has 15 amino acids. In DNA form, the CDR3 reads TGTGCCAGCAGCCCCCTATTGGGTGGAGGGAGGGAAGCTTTCTTT. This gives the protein CASSPLLGGGREAFF.

In DNA, the CDR3 is TGTGCCACCCTCACCGGGACAGGGAGGTTCTCTGGAAACACCATATATTTT. Protein sequence: CATLTGTGRFSGNTIYF. The chain employs TRBV10-3 and TRBJ1-3; 9 positions match TRBD1. CDR3 length: 17 residues. CDR1 is ENHRY and CDR2 is SYGVKD in the germline V gene. J gave up 0 bases and V 10 bases, and 13 bases lay outside the gene matches.

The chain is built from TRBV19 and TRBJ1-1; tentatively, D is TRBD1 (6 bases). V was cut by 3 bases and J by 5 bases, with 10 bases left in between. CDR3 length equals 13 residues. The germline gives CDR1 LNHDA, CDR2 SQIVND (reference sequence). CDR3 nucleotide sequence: TGTGCCAGTAGTATCTCAGGGGTAACTGAAGCTTTCTTT. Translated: CASSISGVTEAFF.

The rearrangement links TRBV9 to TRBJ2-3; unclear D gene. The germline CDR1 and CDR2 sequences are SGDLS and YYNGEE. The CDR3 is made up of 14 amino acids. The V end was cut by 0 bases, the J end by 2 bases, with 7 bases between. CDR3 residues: CASSVDEFTDTQYF. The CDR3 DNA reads TGTGCCAGCAGCGTAGACGAGTTCACAGATACGCAGTATTTT.

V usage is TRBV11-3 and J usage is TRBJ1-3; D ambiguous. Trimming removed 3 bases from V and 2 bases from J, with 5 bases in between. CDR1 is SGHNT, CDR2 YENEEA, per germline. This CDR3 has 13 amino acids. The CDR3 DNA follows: TGTGCCAGCAGCTTCCTAACTGGAAACACCATATATTTT. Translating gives CASSFLTGNTIYF.

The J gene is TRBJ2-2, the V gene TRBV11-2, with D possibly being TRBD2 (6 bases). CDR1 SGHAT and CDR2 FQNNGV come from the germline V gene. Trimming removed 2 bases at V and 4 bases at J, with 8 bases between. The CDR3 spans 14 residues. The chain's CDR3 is CASSLLGGTGELFF. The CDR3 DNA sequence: TGTGCCAGCAGCTTACTGGGGGGCACCGGGGAGCTGTTTTTT. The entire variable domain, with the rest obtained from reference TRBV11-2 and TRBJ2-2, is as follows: EAGVAQSPRYKIIEKRQSVAFWCNPISGHATLYWYQQILGQGPKLLIQFQNNGVVDDSQLPKDRFSAERLKGVDSTLKIQPAKLEDSAVYLCASSLLGGTGELFFGEGSRLTVL.

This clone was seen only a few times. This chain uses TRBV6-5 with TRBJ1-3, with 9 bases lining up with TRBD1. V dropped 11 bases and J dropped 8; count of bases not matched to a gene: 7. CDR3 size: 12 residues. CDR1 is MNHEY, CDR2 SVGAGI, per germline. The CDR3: CAVRDREDTIYF. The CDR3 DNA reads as TGTGCCGTCCGGGACAGGGAGGACACCATATATTTT.

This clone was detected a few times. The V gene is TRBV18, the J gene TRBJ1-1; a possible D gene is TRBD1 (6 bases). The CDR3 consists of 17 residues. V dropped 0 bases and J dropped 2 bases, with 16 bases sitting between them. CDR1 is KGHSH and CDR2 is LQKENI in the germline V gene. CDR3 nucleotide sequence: TGTGCCAGCTCACCACCCGGGGGGGCGAGACTAAACACTGAAGCTTTCTTT. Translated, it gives CASSPPGGARLNTEAFF.

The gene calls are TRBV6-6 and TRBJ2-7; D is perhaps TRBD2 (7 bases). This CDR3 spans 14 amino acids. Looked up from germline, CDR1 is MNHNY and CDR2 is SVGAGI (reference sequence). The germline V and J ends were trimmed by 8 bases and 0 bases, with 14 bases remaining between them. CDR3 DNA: TGTGCCAGCCAAAAAGGGGGGGACTCCTACGAGCAGTACTTC. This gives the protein CASQKGGDSYEQYF.

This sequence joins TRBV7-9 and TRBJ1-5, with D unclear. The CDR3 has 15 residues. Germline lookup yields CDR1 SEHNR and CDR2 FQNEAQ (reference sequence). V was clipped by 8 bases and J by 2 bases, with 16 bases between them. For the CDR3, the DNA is TGTGCCAGCGGAAACGGAGCAGCCCGCAATCAGCCCCAGCATTTT. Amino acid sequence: CASGNGAARNQPQHF.

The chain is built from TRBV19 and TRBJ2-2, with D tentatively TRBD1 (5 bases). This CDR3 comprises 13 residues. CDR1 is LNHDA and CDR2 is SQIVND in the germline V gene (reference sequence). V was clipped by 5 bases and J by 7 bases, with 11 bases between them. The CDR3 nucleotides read TGTGCCAGTAGTCCTCAGGGCGTCGGGGAGCTGTTTTTT. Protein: CASSPQGVGELFF.

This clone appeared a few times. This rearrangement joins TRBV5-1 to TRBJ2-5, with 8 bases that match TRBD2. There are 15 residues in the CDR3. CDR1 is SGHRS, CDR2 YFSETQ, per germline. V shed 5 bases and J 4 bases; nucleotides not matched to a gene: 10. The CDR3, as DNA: TGCGCCAGCAGTTTCGGGGGGGCCTGGTCAGAGACCCAGTACTTC. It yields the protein CASSFGGAWSETQYF.

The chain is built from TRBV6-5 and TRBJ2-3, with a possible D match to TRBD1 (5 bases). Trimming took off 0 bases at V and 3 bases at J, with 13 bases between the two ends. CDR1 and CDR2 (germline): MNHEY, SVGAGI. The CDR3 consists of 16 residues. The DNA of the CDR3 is TGTGCCAGCAGTTACTCGAACATGGGGCAGACAGATACGCAGTATTTT. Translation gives CASSYSNMGQTDTQYF.

CDR3 residues: CASSLNAAGQNSPLHF. The CDR3 bases are TGCGCCAGCAGCCTTAACGCAGCAGGCCAAAATTCACCCCTCCACTTT. The V and J genes are TRBV4-1 and TRBJ1-6; D not resolved. CDR3 length: 16 amino acids. Germline V CDR1 and CDR2: MGHRA, YSYEKL. With 4 bases removed from V and 7 bases from J, the gap between germline ends came to 17 bases.

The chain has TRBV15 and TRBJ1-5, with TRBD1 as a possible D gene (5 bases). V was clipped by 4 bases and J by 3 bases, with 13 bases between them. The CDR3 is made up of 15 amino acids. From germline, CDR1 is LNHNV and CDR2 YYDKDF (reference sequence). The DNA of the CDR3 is TGTGCCACCAGCACGGGCAGGGTGATCAATCAGCCCCAGCATTTT. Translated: CATSTGRVINQPQHF. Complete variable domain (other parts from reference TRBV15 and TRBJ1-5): DAMVIQNPRYQVTQFGKPVTLSCSQTLNHNVMYWYQQKSSQAPKLLFHYYDKDFNNEADTPDNFQSRRPNTSFCFLDIRSPGLGDTAMYLCATSTGRVINQPQHFGDGTRLSIL.

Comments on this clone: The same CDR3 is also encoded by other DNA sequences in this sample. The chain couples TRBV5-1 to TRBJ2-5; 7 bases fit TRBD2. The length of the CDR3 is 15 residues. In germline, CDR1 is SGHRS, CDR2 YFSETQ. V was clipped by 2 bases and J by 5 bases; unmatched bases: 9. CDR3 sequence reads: CASSFGGSGGETQYF. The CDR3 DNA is TGCGCCAGCAGCTTCGGGGGGAGTGGTGGTGAGACCCAGTACTTC. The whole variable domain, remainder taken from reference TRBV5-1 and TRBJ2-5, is KAGVTQTPRYLIKTRGQQVTLSCSPISGHRSVSWYQQTPGQGLQFLFEYFSETQRNKGNFPGRFSGRQFSNSRSEMNVSTLELGDSALYLCASSFGGSGGETQYFGPGTRLLVL.